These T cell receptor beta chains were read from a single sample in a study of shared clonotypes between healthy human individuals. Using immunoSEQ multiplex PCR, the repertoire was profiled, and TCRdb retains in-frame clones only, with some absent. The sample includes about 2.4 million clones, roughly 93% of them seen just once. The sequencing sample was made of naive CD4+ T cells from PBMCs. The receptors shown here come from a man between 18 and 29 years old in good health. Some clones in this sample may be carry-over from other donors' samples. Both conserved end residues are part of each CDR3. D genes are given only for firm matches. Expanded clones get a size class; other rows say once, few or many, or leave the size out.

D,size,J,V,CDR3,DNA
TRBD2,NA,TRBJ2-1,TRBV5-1,CASNPIAGGRNEQFF,TGCGCCAGTAACCCTATAGCGGGAGGCCGGAATGAGCAGTTCTTC
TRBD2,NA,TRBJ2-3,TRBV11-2,CASSLTSGSPDTQYF,TGTGCCAGCAGCCTGACTAGCGGGAGCCCAGATACGCAGTATTTT
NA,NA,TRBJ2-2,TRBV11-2,CASRKLLTNTGELFF,TGTGCCAGCAGAAAACTGCTTACGAACACCGGGGAGCTGTTTTTT
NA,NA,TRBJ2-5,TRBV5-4,CASSLAPFAQETQYF,TGTGCCAGCAGCTTGGCCCCCTTCGCACAAGAGACCCAGTACTTC
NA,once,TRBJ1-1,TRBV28,CASSLSAGALEAFF,TGTGCCAGCAGTTTATCGGCAGGGGCCCTTGAAGCTTTCTTT
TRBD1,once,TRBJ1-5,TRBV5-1,CASSLDSGPGGNQPQHF,TGCGCCAGCAGCTTGGATAGTGGGCCAGGGGGTAATCAGCCCCAGCATTTT
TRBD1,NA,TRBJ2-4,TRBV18,CASSPPQDRENLEVKNIQYF,TGTGCCAGCTCACCACCGCAGGACAGGGAAAACCTGGAAGTCAAAAACATTCAGTACTTC
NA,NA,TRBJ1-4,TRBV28,CASSPPPGLDEKLFF,TGTGCCAGCAGTCCCCCCCCGGGATTAGATGAAAAACTGTTTTTT
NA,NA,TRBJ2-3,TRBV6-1,CASTLNQGTQYF,TGTGCCAGCACCCTAAACCAGGGAACGCAGTATTTT
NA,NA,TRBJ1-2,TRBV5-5,CASSQSSARNVWYGYTF,TGTGCCAGCAGCCAATCTTCTGCGCGCAATGTGTGGTATGGCTACACCTTC
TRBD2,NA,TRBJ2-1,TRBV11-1,CASSERLAGDGEQFF,TGTGCCAGCAGCGAACGACTAGCGGGAGATGGTGAGCAGTTCTTC
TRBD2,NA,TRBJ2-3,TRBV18,CASSPGGLAGTDTQYF,TGTGCCAGCTCACCAGGTGGCCTAGCGGGCACAGATACGCAGTATTTT
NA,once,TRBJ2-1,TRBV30,CAWSASHEQFF,TGTGCCTGGAGTGCATCGCATGAGCAGTTCTTC
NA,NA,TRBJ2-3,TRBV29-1,CSVARSGTDTQYF,TGCAGCGTCGCTCGGTCTGGCACAGATACGCAGTATTTT
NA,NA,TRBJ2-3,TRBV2,CASGLTSTDTQYF,TGTGCCAGCGGCCTGACTAGCACAGATACGCAGTATTTT
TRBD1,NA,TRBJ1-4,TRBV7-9,CASSLDPGQGREKLFF,TGTGCCAGCAGCTTAGATCCGGGACAGGGAAGGGAAAAACTGTTTTTT
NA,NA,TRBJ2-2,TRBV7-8,CASSGGTSLTGELFF,TGTGCCAGCAGCGGCGGGACCTCACTCACCGGGGAGCTGTTTTTT
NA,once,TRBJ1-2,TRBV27,CASSLFPGNNYGYTF,TGTGCCAGCAGTTTATTCCCGGGGAACAACTATGGCTACACCTTC
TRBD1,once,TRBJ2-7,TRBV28,CASSTGQWRVEQYF,TGTGCCAGCAGTACGGGACAGTGGAGAGTCGAGCAGTACTTC
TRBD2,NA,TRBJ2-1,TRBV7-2,CASSQTSGSLPRAYNEQFF,TGTGCCAGCAGCCAGACTAGCGGGAGCTTACCAAGAGCCTACAATGAGCAGTTCTTC
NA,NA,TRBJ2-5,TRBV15,CATSRIPDDEYQETQYF,TGTGCCACCAGCAGAATTCCTGACGATGAGTACCAAGAGACCCAGTACTTC
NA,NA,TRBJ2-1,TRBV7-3,CASSLYAGSSYNEQFF,TGTGCCAGCAGCTTATACGCGGGGAGCTCCTACAATGAGCAGTTCTTC
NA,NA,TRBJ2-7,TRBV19,CASSIRQATYEQYF,TGTGCCAGTAGTATACGTCAGGCGACCTACGAGCAGTACTTC
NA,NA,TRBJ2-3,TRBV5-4,CASSLSADTQYF,TGTGCCAGCAGCTTGAGTGCAGATACGCAGTATTTT
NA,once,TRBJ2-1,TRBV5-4,CASAVFSWGYHEQFF,TGTGCCAGCGCAGTATTTAGTTGGGGGTACCATGAGCAGTTCTTC
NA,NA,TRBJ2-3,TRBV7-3,CASSLSPGGSTDTQYF,TGTGCCAGCAGCTTAAGCCCTGGGGGAAGCACAGATACGCAGTATTTT
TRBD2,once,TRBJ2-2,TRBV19,CASRTRASGRHGELFF,TGTGCCAGTCGTACAAGGGCTAGCGGGAGACACGGGGAGCTGTTTTTT
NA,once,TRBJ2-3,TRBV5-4,CASSWSDSDTQYF,TGTGCCAGCAGCTGGTCGGACAGCGATACGCAGTATTTT
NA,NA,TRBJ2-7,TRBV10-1,CASSDGSGIYEQYF,TGCGCCAGCAGTGACGGTAGCGGAATCTACGAGCAGTACTTC
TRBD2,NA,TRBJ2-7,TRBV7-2,CASSSLGLAVYEQYF,TGTGCCAGCAGCTCCTTGGGACTAGCGGTCTACGAGCAGTACTTC
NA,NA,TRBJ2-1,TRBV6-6,CASILRHGYDNEQFF,TGTGCCAGCATATTGCGGCATGGATACGACAATGAGCAGTTCTTC
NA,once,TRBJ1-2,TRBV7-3,CASSLRGHRDYGYTF,TGTGCCAGCAGCTTGCGGGGCCACAGGGACTATGGCTACACCTTC
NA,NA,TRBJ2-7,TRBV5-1,CASSLRGLQDEQYF,TGCGCCAGCAGCTTGAGAGGTCTCCAGGACGAGCAGTACTTC
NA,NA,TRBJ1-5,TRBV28,CASESVNQPQHF,TGTGCCAGTGAAAGCGTCAATCAGCCCCAGCATTTT
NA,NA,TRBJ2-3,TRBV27,CASSLLAGVGTDTQYF,TGTGCCAGCAGTTTATTGGCAGGGGTGGGCACAGATACGCAGTATTTT
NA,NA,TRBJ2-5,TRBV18,CASSPLQGGEETQYF,TGTGCCAGCTCGCCCTTACAGGGAGGGGAAGAGACCCAGTACTTC
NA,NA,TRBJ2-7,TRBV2,CASTPSPGVTLEQYF,TGTGCCAGCACGCCGAGCCCGGGAGTGACTCTCGAGCAGTACTTC
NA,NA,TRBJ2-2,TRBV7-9,CASRKGAPNTGELFF,TGTGCCAGCAGGAAGGGAGCGCCAAACACCGGGGAGCTGTTTTTT
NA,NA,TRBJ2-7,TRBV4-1,CASSQGPIQFSHEQYF,TGCGCCAGCAGCCAAGGCCCTATTCAGTTTTCGCACGAGCAGTACTTC
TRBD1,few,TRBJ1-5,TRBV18,CASSPQGAQAYNQPQHF,TGTGCCAGCTCACCCCAGGGGGCTCAGGCGTACAATCAGCCCCAGCATTTT
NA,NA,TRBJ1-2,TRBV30,CAWSKTTADRGYTF,TGTGCCTGGAGTAAAACGACAGCTGACAGGGGCTACACCTTC
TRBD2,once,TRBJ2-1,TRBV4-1,CASCREGYGGTYNEQFF,TGCGCCAGCTGCCGGGAGGGTTACGGCGGAACCTACAATGAGCAGTTCTTC
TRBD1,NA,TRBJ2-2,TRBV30,CAFNRGRLSTGELFF,TGTGCCTTCAACAGGGGCAGGCTAAGCACCGGGGAGCTGTTTTTT
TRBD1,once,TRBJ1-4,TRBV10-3,CAIGIRGDDEKLFF,TGTGCCATCGGGATCAGGGGGGATGATGAAAAACTGTTTTTT
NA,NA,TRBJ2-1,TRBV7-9,CASTRTDNEQFF,TGTGCCAGCACCAGGACAGACAATGAGCAGTTCTTC